Presented here are 27 T cell receptor beta chains from one specimen sequenced in a study of cytotoxic CD8 clonotypes in ibrutinib-treated CLL (dated by TCRdb to the early 2020s). This specimen's time point label, per the study, means: 20 to 30 months on ibrutinib. The protocol used for the library was the immunoSEQ multiplex PCR assay. The table comes from immuneACCESS by way of TCRdb, which keeps in-frame sequences with V and J called. Part of the clones is missing from these tables; in studies checked, under half for an unresolved V gene and the rest for unknown reasons. The sample records approximately 60,000 clones, roughly three fifths of which are singletons. The ten most abundant clones make up 20% of the sample. The material sequenced was PBMCs, taken after 24 months of ibrutinib treatment. The receptors derive from a human donor with chronic lymphocytic leukemia.

The rearrangement uses TRBV19 and TRBJ1-2; TRBD1 matches 7 bases. The CDR3 is 13 amino acids. In germline, CDR1 is LNHDA, CDR2 SQIVND (reference sequence). Losses at the gene ends were 7 bases for V and 8 bases for J; bases not matched to a gene: 10. The CDR3 loop reads CASNDRDGGGYTF. Written as DNA, the CDR3 is TGTGCCAGTAATGACAGGGACGGCGGGGGCTACACCTTC.

The J gene is TRBJ2-3, the V gene TRBV5-1; D possibly corresponds to TRBD1 (6 bases). The CDR3 has 14 amino acids. Trimming shortened V by 5 bases and J by 4 bases, and 14 bases separated the two germline ends. In germline, CDR1 is SGHRS, CDR2 YFSETQ. CDR3 residues: CASRRDIRSDTQYF. CDR3 coding DNA: TGCGCCAGCAGACGGGACATACGATCAGATACGCAGTATTTT.

V gene TRBV28 combines with J gene TRBJ2-7; no clear D gene. The germline V gene encodes CDR1 MDHEN and CDR2 SYDVKM. There are 16 residues in the CDR3. The V gene lost 5 bases and the J gene lost 5 bases, with 22 bases spanning the gap. The CDR3 spells CASSPKTYPLLHEQYV. The CDR3 DNA reads as TGTGCCAGCAGTCCTAAGACCTATCCCCTTCTCCACGAGCAGTACGTC.

CDR3 sequence (DNA): TGTGCCAGCTCACGGATGGGCGGTGAGCAGTTCTTC. Its protein is CASSRMGGEQFF. The gene calls are TRBV18 and TRBJ2-1; D gene unclear. The CDR3 consists of 12 residues. Trimming removed 4 bases from V and 9 bases from J, with 10 bases in between. Germline V gene data show CDR1 as KGHSH and CDR2 as LQKENI.

A few counts support this clone. DNA for the CDR3: TGTGCCAGCAGTTTAAAGAGGTTCGGGGATGGCTACACCTTC. Its protein product is CASSLKRFGDGYTF. The chain links TRBV27 to TRBJ1-2; D is uncertain. The CDR3 is 14 amino acids. V lost 2 bases, J lost 6 bases, and 13 bases lay in between. Germline CDR1 is MNHEY and CDR2 is SMNVEV (reference sequence).

The CDR3 nucleotides are TGCGCCAGCAGCTTGGGGACACAATCTACCCCTGGGGCCAACGTCCTGACTTTC. Protein product: CASSLGTQSTPGANVLTF. The V and J genes are TRBV5-1 and TRBJ2-6; tentative D call: TRBD1 (5 bases). Germline V CDR1 and CDR2: SGHRS, YFSETQ. V lost 0 bases, J lost 2 bases, and 15 bases lay in between. The CDR3 runs 18 residues.

The chain is built from TRBV9 and TRBJ2-3; D unclear. This CDR3 spans 13 amino acids. Germline V gives CDR1 SGDLS, CDR2 YYNGEE. Trimming stripped 2 bases from V and 5 bases from J, with 9 bases between. CDR3 residues: CASSVATLDTQYF. In nucleotides, the CDR3 is TGTGCCAGCAGCGTGGCGACGTTAGATACGCAGTATTTT.

This chain links TRBV28 with TRBJ2-2, with D perhaps assigned TRBD1 or TRBD2 (6 bases each). V was trimmed by 2 bases and J by 5 bases, leaving 9 bases between them. CDR3 length equals 14 residues. The germline V gene has CDR1 MDHEN and CDR2 SYDVKM. The CDR3 region has the DNA TGTGCCAGCAGTTTAAGAGGGGGGACCGGGGAGCTGTTTTTT. Residues: CASSLRGGTGELFF.

Note on this clone: Sequence at one end of the junction differs from germline and may be a read error. This chain links TRBV13 with TRBJ1-2; 7 bases are shared with TRBD1. This CDR3 has 14 amino acids. Germline CDR1 PRHDT, CDR2 FYEKMQ (reference sequence). The CDR3 nucleotides are TGTGCCAGCACCTTAATACAGGGGAGCTATGGCTACACCTTC. This sequence encodes CASTLIQGSYGYTF.

The chain employs TRBV29-1 and TRBJ1-3; unclear D gene. This CDR3 is 13 amino acids long. The V and J ends lost 4 bases and 3 bases respectively, with 10 bases between them. In germline, CDR1 is SQVTM, CDR2 ANQGSEA. The CDR3, as DNA: TGCAGCGTTGGGGCAGAGATTGGAAACACCATATATTTT. Its protein is CSVGAEIGNTIYF.

This clone was detected only once. The chain is built from TRBV27 and TRBJ1-2; D possibly corresponds to TRBD1 (5 bases). V was trimmed by 2 bases and J by 4 bases, leaving 8 bases between them. The CDR3 loop spans 13 amino acids. The germline V gene encodes CDR1 MNHEY and CDR2 SMNVEV (reference sequence). The CDR3 reads CASSLGRAYGYTF. In nucleotides, the CDR3 is TGTGCCAGCAGTTTAGGCAGGGCCTATGGCTACACCTTC.

The V and J genes are TRBV27 and TRBJ2-5; 10 nucleotides line up with TRBD2. The CDR3 runs 17 residues. Trimming cost V 2 bases and J 3 bases; bases outside gene matches: 9. Germline CDR1 MNHEY, CDR2 SMNVEV (reference sequence). The DNA of the CDR3 is TGTGCCAGCAGTTTACTAGCGGGAGAAGGAGGGAAAGAGACCCAGTACTTC. The encoded protein is CASSLLAGEGGKETQYF.

The V call is TRBV11-2, the J call TRBJ1-3; D call uncertain. Deletions cut 4 bases from V and 7 bases from J, with 8 bases between. Germline assignment: CDR1 SGHAT and CDR2 FQNNGV. The CDR3 contains 12 residues. CDR3 amino acids: CASSSNLNTIYF. The DNA of the CDR3 is TGTGCCAGCAGCTCCAATTTGAACACCATATATTTT. The full variable domain, completed using reference TRBV11-2 and TRBJ1-3, is EAGVAQSPRYKIIEKRQSVAFWCNPISGHATLYWYQQILGQGPKLLIQFQNNGVVDDSQLPKDRFSAERLKGVDSTLKIQPAKLEDSAVYLCASSSNLNTIYFGEGSWLTVV.

The chain combines TRBV4-1 with TRBJ1-2; D gene ambiguous. Germline V gene lookup returns CDR1 MGHRA and CDR2 YSYEKL. V lost 2 bases, J lost 3 bases, and 7 bases lay in between. CDR3 size: 13 residues. CDR3 DNA: TGCGCCAGCAGCCAAAACAGTGACTATGGCTACACCTTC. It specifies CASSQNSDYGYTF.

The J gene is TRBJ2-1, the V gene TRBV4-1, with 8 bases fitting TRBD1. This CDR3 comprises 15 residues. Germline CDR1 reads MGHRA; CDR2 reads YSYEKL. The junction had 6 bases not matched to a gene; V was cut back by 1 base and J by 7 bases. Written as DNA, the CDR3 is TGCGCCAGCAGCCAAGCGGACAGGGAACGGAATGAGCAGTTCTTC. Translation gives CASSQADRERNEQFF.

The CDR3 region is CSVERRGHPYEQYF. Here the CDR3 DNA reads TGCAGCGTTGAAAGGCGGGGACATCCCTACGAGCAGTACTTC. J is TRBJ2-7 and V is TRBV29-1; D possibly matches TRBD1 or TRBD2 (6 bases each). The germline CDR1 and CDR2 sequences are SQVTM and ANQGSEA. CDR3 size: 14 residues. V lost 2 bases and J lost 2, with 13 bases in between.

The J gene is TRBJ2-2, the V gene TRBV7-2; D unclear. The CDR3 runs to 14 residues. Deletions cut 3 bases from V and 5 bases from J, with 10 bases between. Germline CDR1 is SGHTA and CDR2 is FQGNSA. The CDR3 protein is CASSFDERTGELFF. The CDR3, as DNA: TGTGCCAGCAGCTTTGATGAACGGACCGGGGAGCTGTTTTTT.

This clone showed up many times. This sequence joins TRBV5-1 and TRBJ2-3; 9 bases fit TRBD2. The V and J ends lost 0 bases and 7 bases, in that order; junction bases with no gene match: 3. Per the germline V gene, CDR1 is SGHRS and CDR2 is YFSETQ. The CDR3 spans 14 residues. The CDR3 nucleotides read TGCGCCAGCAGCTTGGGCGGGACTAGCTATACGCAGTATTTT. Its translation is CASSLGGTSYTQYF.

This clone was seen a handful of times. V gene TRBV5-1 combines with J gene TRBJ1-1, with a possible D match to TRBD1 (5 bases). The CDR3 extends over 13 amino acids. V lost 3 bases, J lost 1 base, and 7 bases lay in between. The germline V gene encodes CDR1 SGHRS and CDR2 YFSETQ. The CDR3 DNA reads TGCGCCAGCAGCTATAGGGGGAACACTGAAGCTTTCTTT. Protein: CASSYRGNTEAFF.

The chain has TRBV28 and TRBJ1-2, with D unclear. Trimming removed 7 bases at V and 2 bases at J, with 11 bases between. Germline CDR1 is MDHEN and CDR2 is SYDVKM. The CDR3 has 13 amino acids. The CDR3 is CASIPPGNYGYTF. CDR3 nucleotides: TGTGCCAGCATCCCACCCGGGAACTATGGCTACACCTTC.

V and J are TRBV28 and TRBJ2-1; 12 bases map to TRBD2. The ends lost 4 bases at V and 15 bases at J; junction bases unmatched: 7. This CDR3 contains 13 residues. Per the germline V gene, CDR1 is MDHEN and CDR2 is SYDVKM. CDR3 loop: CASSSGLAGTRFF. The CDR3 bases are TGTGCCAGCAGTTCCGGACTAGCGGGGACTCGGTTCTTC.

V is TRBV11-3 and J is TRBJ2-5; tentative D call: TRBD2 (5 bases). The V end lost 3 bases, the J end lost 2 bases, and 7 bases lay between the germline ends. The CDR3 is made up of 13 amino acids. CDR1 is SGHNT, CDR2 YENEEA, per germline. The CDR3 is CASSFSGQETQYF. The CDR3 DNA reads TGTGCCAGCAGCTTTTCGGGGCAAGAGACCCAGTACTTC.

The chain links TRBV18 to TRBJ1-2, with TRBD1 as a possible D gene (5 bases). V was shortened by 3 bases and J by 0 bases, with 17 bases between the two germline ends. CDR3 length: 17 amino acids. Germline CDR1 reads KGHSH; CDR2 reads LQKENI. The CDR3 DNA follows: TGTGCCAGCTCACCGTTCGGCCGGGGACTTTCTAACTATGGCTACACCTTC. Protein sequence: CASSPFGRGLSNYGYTF.

In this sample, this clone turned up a few times. V is TRBV5-1 and J is TRBJ2-5; no clear D. This CDR3 contains 15 residues. V shed 2 bases and J shed 2 bases, with 13 bases lying between them. Germline assignment: CDR1 SGHRS and CDR2 YFSETQ. This CDR3 is CASSLSVGPQETQYF. As DNA, the CDR3 is TGCGCCAGCAGCTTAAGTGTTGGGCCGCAAGAGACCCAGTACTTC.

The chain combines TRBV7-9 with TRBJ2-2; perhaps TRBD2 as D (5 bases). The CDR3 totals 15 residues. Per the germline V gene, CDR1 is SEHNR and CDR2 is FQNEAQ (reference sequence). Deletions cut 4 bases from V and 4 bases from J, with 13 bases between. In DNA, the CDR3 is TGTGCCAGCAGCTCCCCTAGCAGCCGCACCGGGGAGCTGTTTTTT. Translation gives CASSSPSSRTGELFF. Based on the CDR3 plus reference TRBV7-9 and TRBJ2-2, the full variable domain is DTGVSQNPRHKITKRGQNVTFRCDPISEHNRLYWYRQTLGQGPEFLTYFQNEAQLEKSRLLSDRFSAERPKGSFSTLEIQRTEQGDSAMYLCASSSPSSRTGELFFGEGSRLTVL.

The chain employs TRBV27 and TRBJ2-1; TRBD2 matches 9 bases. Germline V gene data show CDR1 as MNHEY and CDR2 as SMNVEV (reference sequence). CDR3 size: 17 residues. J was trimmed by 2 bases and V by 10 bases; bases with no gene match: 15. CDR3 nucleotides: TGTGCCACCAAATCTACTAGCGGGTACCAGACCTACAATGAGCAGTTCTTC. Protein product: CATKSTSGYQTYNEQFF.

CDR3 residues: CAWSYSNHGYTF. The CDR3 region has the DNA TGTGCCTGGAGTTACTCAAATCATGGCTACACCTTC. The V gene is TRBV30, the J gene TRBJ1-2; no firm D call. CDR3 size: 12 residues. Germline assignment: CDR1 GTSNPN and CDR2 SVGIG (reference sequence). The ends were cut back, 2 bases at V and 6 bases at J, with 10 bases in the middle.